This T cell receptor beta chain was observed in a study of graft-versus-host responses after intestinal transplantation. Study overall: Each of the recipients got a multivisceral, liver-intestinal, or isolated intestinal transplant. Anti-thymocyte globulin induction was given to all recipients, followed by tacrolimus and steroids for three to four years. Study results and limitations: There were GvH clones found in recipient marrow, and some of them appeared first in ileum or blood. Allograft clonal ratios (graft-versus-host to host-versus-graft) were high in patients who had graft-donor T cell macrochimerism.

Points on this clone: No antigen is known for it.

This CDR3 spans 15 amino acids. V lost 1 base, J lost 1 base, and 3 bases stayed unmatched. The germline V gene has CDR1 SGHAT and CDR2 FQNNGV. Profiled with immunoSEQ multiplex PCR; TCRdb holds only in-frame clones, not every one. The table has over 9,000 clones, roughly 71% seen once. The graft tissue was processed, and this released both intraepithelial and lamina propria lymphocytes. This TCR came from a human patient who received an intestinal transplant, so some T cells may come from the graft donor. This chain links TRBV11-2 with TRBJ1-1; TRBD1 matches 7 bases. Sequences were derived from ileum tissue, sampled roughly 450 days after intestinal transplantation. The CDR3 DNA sequence: TGTGCCAGCAGCTTAGCGGGACAGTCGAACACTGAAGCTTTCTTT. Its protein is CASSLAGQSNTEAFF.